This TCR beta chain was recorded in a study of shared clonotypes between healthy human individuals. Caucasian adults living in Nashville, Tennessee, provided all samples. Germline assignment: CDR1 MNHNS and CDR2 SASEGT. The CDR3 is 13 amino acids. Trimming shortened V by 11 bases and J by 2 bases, and 14 bases separated the two germline ends. Libraries were prepared by immunoSEQ multiplex PCR; TCRdb keeps only in-frame clonotypes and omits some of them. Among over a million clones listed, 78% were seen once. The chain uses TRBV6-1 and TRBJ2-3; possible D gene TRBD1, 5 bases. This clonotype was sampled from a man between 18 and 29 years old in good health. Some clones in this sample may be carry-over from other donors' samples. The sample consisted of memory CD4+ T cells from PBMCs. Regarding subset: CD45RA-negative fraction. The CDR3 DNA sequence: TGTGCCGGGTTGGGGCGCTTCACAGATACGCAGTATTTT. It specifies CAGLGRFTDTQYF.